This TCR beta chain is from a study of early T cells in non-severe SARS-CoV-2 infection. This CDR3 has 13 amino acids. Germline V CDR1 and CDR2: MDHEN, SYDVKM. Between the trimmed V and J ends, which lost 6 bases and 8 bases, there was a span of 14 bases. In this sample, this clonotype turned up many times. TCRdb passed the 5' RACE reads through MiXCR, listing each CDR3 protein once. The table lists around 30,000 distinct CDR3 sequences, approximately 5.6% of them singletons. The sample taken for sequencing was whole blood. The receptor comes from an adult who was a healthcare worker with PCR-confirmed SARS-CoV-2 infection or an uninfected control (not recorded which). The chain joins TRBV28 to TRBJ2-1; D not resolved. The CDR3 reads CASRPGIPDEQFF. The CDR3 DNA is TGTGCCAGCAGACCCGGCATACCGGATGAGCAGTTCTTC.